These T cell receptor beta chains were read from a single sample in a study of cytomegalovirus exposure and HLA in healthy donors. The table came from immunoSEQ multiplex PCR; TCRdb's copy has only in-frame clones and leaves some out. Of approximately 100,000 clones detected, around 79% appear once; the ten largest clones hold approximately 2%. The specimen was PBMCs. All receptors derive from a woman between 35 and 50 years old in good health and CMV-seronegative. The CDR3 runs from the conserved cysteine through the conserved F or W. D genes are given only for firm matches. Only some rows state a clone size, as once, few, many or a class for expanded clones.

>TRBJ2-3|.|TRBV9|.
CASSGRRGWTDTQYF
TGTGCCAGCAGCGGCCGGAGAGGGTGGACAGATACGCAGTATTTT
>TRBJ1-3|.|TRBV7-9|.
CSSSYGQSSSGNTIYF
TGTTCCAGCAGCTATGGACAGTCCTCCTCTGGAAACACCATATATTTT
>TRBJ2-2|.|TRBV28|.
CASRTQGWGARSITGELFF
TGTGCCAGCAGAACACAGGGGTGGGGGGCTAGATCTATCACCGGGGAGCTGTTTTTT
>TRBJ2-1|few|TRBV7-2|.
CASSLAGGPSYNEQFF
TGTGCCAGCAGCTTAGCGGGGGGGCCCTCCTACAATGAGCAGTTCTTC
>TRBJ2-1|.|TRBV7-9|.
CASSSTYNEQFF
TGTGCCAGCAGCTCCACCTACAATGAGCAGTTCTTC
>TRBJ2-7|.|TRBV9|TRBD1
CASSVDGTGYYEQYF
TGTGCCAGCAGCGTAGACGGGACAGGGTACTACGAGCAGTACTTC
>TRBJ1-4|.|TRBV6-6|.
CASSYVLLGREKLFF
TGTGCCAGCAGTTACGTTCTCCTGGGGAGGGAAAAACTGTTTTTT
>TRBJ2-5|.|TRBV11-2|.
CASSPQGAAGGTQYF
TGTGCCAGCAGCCCCCAGGGTGCCGCAGGTGGGACCCAGTACTTC
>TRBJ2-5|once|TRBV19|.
CARLRARPPRRGTQYF
TGTGCCAGGCTCCGGGCCCGGCCTCCCCGAAGGGGGACCCAGTACTTC
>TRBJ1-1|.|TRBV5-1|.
CASSSTVGTEAFF
TGCGCCAGCAGCTCTACAGTTGGCACTGAAGCTTTCTTT
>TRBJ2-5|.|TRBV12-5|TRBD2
CASGLLAGGRETQYF
TGTGCTAGTGGTTTGCTAGCGGGGGGGCGGGAGACCCAGTACTTC
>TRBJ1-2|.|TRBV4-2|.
CASSQGTAYGYTF
TGTGCCAGCAGCCAAGGGACAGCTTATGGCTACACCTTC
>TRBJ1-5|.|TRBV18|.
CASSLSGDSNQPQHF
TGTGCCAGCTCACTCTCAGGGGATAGCAATCAGCCCCAGCATTTT
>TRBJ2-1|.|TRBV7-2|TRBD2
CASSPPGTSNNEQFF
TGTGCCAGCAGCCCGCCCGGGACTAGCAACAATGAGCAGTTCTTC
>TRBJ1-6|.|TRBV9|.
CASSVGSLAGTTDSPLHF
TGTGCCAGCAGCGTAGGGTCATTAGCCGGGACAACGGATTCACCCCTCCACTTT
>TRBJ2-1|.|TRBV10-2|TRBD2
CASISTGLAGSNEQFF
TGCGCCAGCATATCCACCGGACTAGCGGGGAGTAATGAGCAGTTCTTC
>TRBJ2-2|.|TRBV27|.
CASSLSGDVGELFF
TGTGCCAGCAGTTTATCCGGGGATGTCGGGGAGCTGTTTTTT
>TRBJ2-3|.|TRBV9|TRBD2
CASSVESGRASGTQYF
TGTGCCAGCAGCGTAGAGAGCGGGAGGGCCTCGGGGACGCAGTATTTT
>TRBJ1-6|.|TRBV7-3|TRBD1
CASSWTGLNSPLHF
TGTGCCAGCAGCTGGACAGGGTTAAATTCACCCCTCCACTTT
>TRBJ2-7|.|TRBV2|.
CASTQGWYEQYF
TGTGCCAGCACCCAGGGGTGGTACGAGCAGTACTTC
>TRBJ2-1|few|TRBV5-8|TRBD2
CASSLLVAGGPSYNEQFF
TGTGCCAGCAGCTTGTTGGTAGCGGGGGGCCCTTCCTACAATGAGCAGTTCTTC
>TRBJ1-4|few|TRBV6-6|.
CASSYMRATNEKLFF
TGTGCCAGCAGTTACATGCGTGCAACTAATGAAAAACTGTTTTTT
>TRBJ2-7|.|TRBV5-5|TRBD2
CASSLSGSSHEQYF
TGTGCCAGCAGCCTTAGCGGGAGTTCGCACGAGCAGTACTTC
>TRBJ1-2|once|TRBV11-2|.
CASSLTMGREGYTF
TGTGCCAGCAGCTTAACCATGGGACGGGAGGGCTACACCTTC
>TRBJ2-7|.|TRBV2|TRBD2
CASKKGSGGALEQYF
TGTGCCAGCAAAAAGGGTAGCGGGGGGGCTCTCGAGCAGTACTTC
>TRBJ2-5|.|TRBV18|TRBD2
CASSPPQGNLAGTPTLKTQYF
TGTGCCAGCTCACCACCTCAGGGAAACCTAGCGGGGACTCCCACTTTGAAGACCCAGTACTTC
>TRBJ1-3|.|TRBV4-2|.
CASSQEGRGNTIYF
TGTGCCAGCAGCCAAGAAGGGAGGGGAAACACCATATATTTT
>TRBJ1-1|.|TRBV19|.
CASSFVWNTEAFF
TGTGCCAGTTCTTTCGTTTGGAACACTGAAGCTTTCTTT
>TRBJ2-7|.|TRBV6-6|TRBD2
CASTLSGGGSYEQYF
TGTGCCAGCACCCTTAGCGGGGGGGGATCCTACGAGCAGTACTTC
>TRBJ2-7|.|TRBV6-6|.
CASSYSREAHEQYF
TGTGCCAGCAGTTACTCCCGTGAGGCCCACGAGCAGTACTTC
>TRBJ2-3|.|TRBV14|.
CASSKPGGTDTQYF
TGTGCCAGCTCGAAACCCGGGGGCACAGATACGCAGTATTTT
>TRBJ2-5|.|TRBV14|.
CASSPEETQYF
TGTGCCAGCAGCCCTGAAGAGACCCAGTACTTC
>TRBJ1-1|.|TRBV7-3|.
CASSPSRGPEAFF
TGTGCCAGCAGCCCGAGCCGAGGCCCTGAAGCTTTCTTT
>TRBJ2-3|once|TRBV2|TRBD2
CASRVAGGSTDTQYF
TGTGCCAGCAGGGTAGCGGGGGGGAGCACAGATACGCAGTATTTT
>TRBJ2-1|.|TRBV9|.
CASSLRDFHNEQFF
TGTGCCAGCAGCTTACGGGACTTTCATAATGAGCAGTTCTTC
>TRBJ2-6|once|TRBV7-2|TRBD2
CASSLPAGGSGANVLTF
TGTGCCAGCAGCTTACCGGCGGGGGGTTCTGGGGCCAACGTCCTGACTTTC
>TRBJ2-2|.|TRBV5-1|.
CASGERNTGELFF
TGCGCCAGCGGGGAGAGGAACACCGGGGAGCTGTTTTTT
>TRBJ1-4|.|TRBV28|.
CASSIRGSLTNEKLFF
TGTGCCAGCAGTATCCGGGGAAGTTTAACTAATGAAAAACTGTTTTTT
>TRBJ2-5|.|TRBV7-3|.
CASSRAGSETQYF
TGTGCCAGCAGCCGCGCCGGGAGTGAGACCCAGTACTTC
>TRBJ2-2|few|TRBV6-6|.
CASSYSSTANTGELFF
TGTGCCAGCAGTTACTCGAGCACAGCGAACACCGGGGAGCTGTTTTTT
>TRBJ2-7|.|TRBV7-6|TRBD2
CASSLETSGYYEQYF
TGTGCCAGCAGCTTAGAAACTAGCGGCTACTACGAGCAGTACTTC
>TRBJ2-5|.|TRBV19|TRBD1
CASSSGQGTFHPVLGQTQYF
TGTGCCAGTAGCTCAGGACAGGGGACTTTTCATCCGGTGCTGGGACAGACCCAGTACTTC
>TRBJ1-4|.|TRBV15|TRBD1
CATSRDERQGAPNEKLFF
TGTGCCACCAGCAGAGATGAGAGACAGGGGGCACCTAATGAAAAACTGTTTTTT
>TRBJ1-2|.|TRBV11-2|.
CASSLGYRARPNYGYTF
TGTGCCAGCAGCTTAGGTTACAGGGCGAGACCAAACTATGGCTACACCTTC
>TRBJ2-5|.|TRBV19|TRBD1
CASSPGGGETQYF
TGTGCCAGTAGTCCAGGGGGCGGGGAGACCCAGTACTTC
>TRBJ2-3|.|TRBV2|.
CASSEQGGGRKYF
TGTGCCAGCAGTGAGCAAGGGGGGGGGCGCAAGTATTTT
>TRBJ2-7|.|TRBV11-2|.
CASSFGAVGEQYF
TGTGCCAGCAGCTTTGGGGCAGTTGGGGAGCAGTACTTC
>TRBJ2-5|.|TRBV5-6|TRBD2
CASSFVAGGRETQYF
TGTGCCAGCAGCTTTGTAGCGGGGGGGCGGGAGACCCAGTACTTC
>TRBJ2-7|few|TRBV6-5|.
CASSYSREAHEQYF
TGTGCCAGCAGTTACTCCCGTGAGGCCCACGAGCAGTACTTC
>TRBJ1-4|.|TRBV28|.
CATIDKRVEKLFF
TGTGCCACCATAGACAAGAGAGTTGAAAAACTGTTTTTT